The subject of this entry is one TCR beta chain. V was clipped by 6 bases and J by 4 bases; unmatched bases: 8. The CDR3 loop spans 16 amino acids. CDR1 LGHDT and CDR2 YNNKEL come from the germline V gene (reference sequence). This sample stems from a study of blood T cell repertoires in COVID-19. About the research overall: The samples span acute and convalescent COVID-19 from the United States, Italy and Spain. PBMCs, B-cell-depleted T cells, or T cells provided the cDNA or gDNA that made up the material.

As handled by the study authors: Amplification from reference gene primers served as the basis for estimated nucleated cell counts. Here immunoSEQ multiplex PCR was the method, and the copy in TCRdb shows in-frame clones only, minus some. The V and J calls and clone size come from that table; D and trimming were worked out from the DNA. The table has some 190,000 clones, around nine tenths seen once. The source is a woman aged 40 to 50 who had recovered from COVID-19. The chain joins TRBV3-1 (or the pseudogene TRBV3-2) to TRBJ2-5; the match to TRBD2 covers 13 bases. The source material was peripheral blood. This CDR3 is CASSWTSGSLGETQYF. The DNA of the CDR3 is TGTGCCAGCAGTTGGACTAGCGGGAGTTTGGGAGAGACCCAGTACTTC.